This is a list of T cell receptor beta chains from one sample in a study of T cell responses to AZD1222 COVID-19 vaccine. Sequencing was performed with immunoSEQ multiplex PCR; in TCRdb, only in-frame clones are kept and a portion is missing. The table includes about 150,000 clones, roughly nine tenths detected once. Source: peripheral blood, taken on day 0 of MenACWY control vaccination. The receptors shown here come from an adult in good health. Both conserved end residues are part of each CDR3. The D gene is left open where the match is weak. Some rows mark clone size as missing; the rest say once, few, many or name a class of expanded clone.

v_gene	d_gene	j_gene	abundance	CDR3nt	CDR3aa
TRBV18	TRBD2	TRBJ2-4	once	TGTGCCAGCTCTCCGGGGGGCAAAAACATTCAGTACTTC	CASSPGGKNIQYF
TRBV29-1	TRBD1	TRBJ1-1	.	TGCAGCGCCACAGGGGAGGGCACTGAAGCTTTCTTT	CSATGEGTEAFF
TRBV29-1	TRBD1	TRBJ2-1	few	TGCAGCGTGGGGACAGGAAACAATGAGCAGTTCTTC	CSVGTGNNEQFF
TRBV6-5	.	TRBJ2-2	few	TGTGCCAGCAGTACCTCGGGACAGAACACCGGGGAGCTGTTTTTT	CASSTSGQNTGELFF
TRBV7-2	.	TRBJ1-1	.	TGTGCCAGCAGCTTAGAGAGAGGCACTGAAGCTTTCTTT	CASSLERGTEAFF
TRBV6-5	.	TRBJ1-1	.	TGTGCCAGCAGCCTTAGTAGTAGGACTGAAGCTTTCTTT	CASSLSSRTEAFF
TRBV2	.	TRBJ2-2	.	TGTGCCAGCCGGCGGAATCCCACGACCGGGGAGCTGTTTTTT	CASRRNPTTGELFF
TRBV28	TRBD1	TRBJ2-7	.	TGTGCCAGCAGTCCACCCGGGACAGTCGGCTACGAGCAGTACTTC	CASSPPGTVGYEQYF
TRBV27	TRBD2	TRBJ2-5	.	TGTGCCAGCAGTTTATCGACGGGGGGTGAGACCCAGTACTTC	CASSLSTGGETQYF
TRBV12-3/TRBV12-4	.	TRBJ1-4	.	TGTGCCAGCTCGGGACGGAGTAATGAAAAACTGTTTTTT	CASSGRSNEKLFF
TRBV9	.	TRBJ1-4	.	TGTGCCAGCAGCGTAGACCAGGGCTGGGGTGAAAAACTGTTTTTT	CASSVDQGWGEKLFF
TRBV5-4	.	TRBJ1-6	.	TGTGCCAGCAGCTTGGGGACCCCCGGGACGAAAGTCCTCCACTTT	CASSLGTPGTKVLHF
TRBV4-2	TRBD2	TRBJ2-1	.	TGTGCCAGCAGCCAGGGACTACTCTCCGGTGGCGAGCAGTTCTTC	CASSQGLLSGGEQFF
TRBV29-1	TRBD1	TRBJ1-1	.	TGCAGCGTGGGGGTACAGGGGCCTGAAGCTTTCTTT	CSVGVQGPEAFF
TRBV7-9	.	TRBJ1-2	.	TGTGCCAGCAGTATCCAATTTAGATACACCTTC	CASSIQFRYTF
TRBV5-4	.	TRBJ1-2	once	TGTGCCAGCACCGAGGATCGTTCGAGCTATGGCTACACCTTC	CASTEDRSSYGYTF
TRBV6-6	.	TRBJ2-3	.	TGTGCCAGCAGTTACGGGCGCGGCACAGATACGCAGTATTTT	CASSYGRGTDTQYF
TRBV28	TRBD2	TRBJ2-5	once	TGTGCCAGCAGTTTTCCTTCGGGAGGCTCAGAGACCCAGTACTTC	CASSFPSGGSETQYF
TRBV11-2	TRBD1	TRBJ2-1	.	TGTGCCAGCAGCTCCCTCTCCGGGACAGGGTGGGTAGATGAGCAGTTCTTC	CASSSLSGTGWVDEQFF
TRBV5-1	TRBD1	TRBJ2-3	.	TGCGCCAGCAGCCGCGAGATTAGAACAGGGGCAGGCACAGATACGCAGTATTTT	CASSREIRTGAGTDTQYF
TRBV29-1	TRBD1	TRBJ1-1	.	TGCAGCGTTGGAGCTCTATCGGGACAGCTCACTGAAGCTTTCTTT	CSVGALSGQLTEAFF
TRBV7-3	.	TRBJ2-1	once	TGTGCCAGCAGTCCTGGCCCTTTGGCAGGGGAGCAGTTCTTC	CASSPGPLAGEQFF
TRBV10-3	.	TRBJ1-2	.	TGTGCCATCAGCTCCGACAGAAACTATGGCTACACCTTC	CAISSDRNYGYTF
TRBV6-1	TRBD1	TRBJ1-6	few	TGTGCCAGCAGTGCGCCCCCCAGGGGGGGCTCCTATAATTCACCCCTCCACTTT	CASSAPPRGGSYNSPLHF
TRBV4-1	.	TRBJ1-2	.	TGCGCCAGCAGCCAAGACTTGTCTAACTATGGCTACACCTTC	CASSQDLSNYGYTF
TRBV4-2	.	TRBJ2-4	.	TGTGCCAGCAGCCAGGGATTGATAGCCAAAAACATTCAGTACTTC	CASSQGLIAKNIQYF
TRBV12-3/TRBV12-4	TRBD1	TRBJ1-5	.	TGTGCCAGCAGTGACAGGGGCAATCAGCCCCAGCATTTT	CASSDRGNQPQHF
TRBV3-1/TRBV3-2	TRBD2	TRBJ2-1	.	TGTGCCAGCAGCCAAGATATACTAGCGGGAAATGAGCAGTTCTTC	CASSQDILAGNEQFF
TRBV5-6	.	TRBJ1-2	.	TGTGCCAGCAGCCCGGGACATAACAACTATGGCTACACCTTC	CASSPGHNNYGYTF
TRBV23-1	TRBD2	TRBJ2-2	.	TGCGCCAGCCGGGGGGCTAGCGGGAGTCAAACTGGGTTGGTCCCCGGGGAGCTGTTTTTT	CASRGASGSQTGLVPGELFF
TRBV7-3	TRBD1	TRBJ2-3	.	TGTGCCAGCAGCCCGACTGAGGGGGCGGCAGATACGCAGTATTTT	CASSPTEGAADTQYF
TRBV18	.	TRBJ2-7	.	TGTGCCAGCTCCACAGGGTTCGACGTGCAGTACTTC	CASSTGFDVQYF
TRBV4-3	TRBD2	TRBJ2-1	.	TGCGCCAGCAGCCAAATAGCGGGAGGGTCCTACAATGAGCAGTTCTTC	CASSQIAGGSYNEQFF
TRBV7-2	.	TRBJ1-5	.	TGTGCCAGCAGCTTAGTGGGGGGTAGCAATCAGCCCCAGCATTTT	CASSLVGGSNQPQHF
TRBV27	.	TRBJ1-5	.	TGTGCCAGCAGTTTACGGGTTGGGGGGGCAGGACAGCCCCAGCATTTT	CASSLRVGGAGQPQHF
TRBV5-1	TRBD1	TRBJ1-2	.	TGCGCCAGCAGCCAAACTGGGGGACAGTCGAAGGTTTATGGCTACACCTTC	CASSQTGGQSKVYGYTF
TRBV5-1	TRBD1	TRBJ1-3	.	TGCGCCAGCAGCTTGGCCCGAGGGGACAGGGGGATCACTGGAAACACCATATATTTT	CASSLARGDRGITGNTIYF
TRBV2	TRBD2	TRBJ2-3	.	TGTGCCAGCAGTGCAGGGACTAGCGGGGGACGAGTCCCAGATACGCAGTATTTT	CASSAGTSGGRVPDTQYF
TRBV27	.	TRBJ1-4	.	TGTGCCAGCAAGGGGAATGAAAAACTGTTTTTT	CASKGNEKLFF
TRBV23-1	.	TRBJ1-1	once	TGCGCCGAGGGTTCCCGGGAAGAAGCTTTCTTT	CAEGSREEAFF
TRBV11-2	.	TRBJ2-2	.	TGTGCCAGCAGCCCCCTAAGGGCAGGGCCCACCGGGGAGCTGTTTTTT	CASSPLRAGPTGELFF
TRBV3-1/TRBV3-2	TRBD1	TRBJ1-1	once	TGTGCCAGCAGAGAAACAGGGGACAACACTGAAGCTTTCTTT	CASRETGDNTEAFF
TRBV23-1	.	TRBJ1-5	few	TGCGCCAGCAGTCCCGCTTCCTACAATCAGCCCCAGCATTTT	CASSPASYNQPQHF
TRBV6-5	.	TRBJ1-2	.	TGTGCCAGACGGGGGTCTAACTATGGCTACACCTTC	CARRGSNYGYTF
TRBV28	.	TRBJ2-3	.	TGTGCCAGCAGTTCCTCCGGGGCCCTACTTACGCAGTATTTT	CASSSSGALLTQYF
TRBV3-1/TRBV3-2	.	TRBJ1-2	.	TGTGCCAGCAGCCCCAGTTCAGGGGCCGGCTACACCTTC	CASSPSSGAGYTF
TRBV5-5	.	TRBJ1-1	.	TGTGCTACAAGCCGGGGCCCGACAGGAGAAACTGAAGCTTTCTTT	CATSRGPTGETEAFF
TRBV7-9	.	TRBJ1-4	.	TGTGCCAGCAGCTTGGGAGGGGATGGGGAAAAACTGTTTTTT	CASSLGGDGEKLFF
TRBV7-9	.	TRBJ2-7	.	TGTGCCCTCCAGAGGAGCGAGGGCTCCTACGAGCAGTACTTC	CALQRSEGSYEQYF
TRBV7-2	.	TRBJ2-6	.	TGTGCCAGCAGCTTAGGGGGGGCTGGGGCCAACGTCCTGACTTTC	CASSLGGAGANVLTF
TRBV19	TRBD2	TRBJ2-7	few	TGTGCCAGTAGTGAAGGCGGGAGAAGCTCCTACGAGCAGTACTTC	CASSEGGRSSYEQYF
TRBV3-1/TRBV3-2	.	TRBJ2-2	.	TGTGCCAGCAGCCAATGGGGCGGGGGCCACACCGGGGAGCTGTTTTTT	CASSQWGGGHTGELFF
TRBV3-1/TRBV3-2	TRBD1	TRBJ1-2	.	TGTGCCAGCAGCCACGGGACAGGGTCACGCTATGGCTACACCTTC	CASSHGTGSRYGYTF
TRBV3-1/TRBV3-2	.	TRBJ2-7	.	TGTGCCAGCAGCCAAGCTGGCTCTGGGCAGTACTTC	CASSQAGSGQYF